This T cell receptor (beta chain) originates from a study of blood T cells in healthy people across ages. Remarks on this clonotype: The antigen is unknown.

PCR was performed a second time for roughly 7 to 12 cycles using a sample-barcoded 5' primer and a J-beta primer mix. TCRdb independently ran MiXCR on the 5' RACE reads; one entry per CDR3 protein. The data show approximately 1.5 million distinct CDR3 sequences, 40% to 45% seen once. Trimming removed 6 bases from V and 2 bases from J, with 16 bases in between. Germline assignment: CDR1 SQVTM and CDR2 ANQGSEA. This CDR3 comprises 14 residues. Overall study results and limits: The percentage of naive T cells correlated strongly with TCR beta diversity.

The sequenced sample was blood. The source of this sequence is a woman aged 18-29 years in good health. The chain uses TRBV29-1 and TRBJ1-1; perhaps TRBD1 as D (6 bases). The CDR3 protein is CSVAKRQDNTEAFF. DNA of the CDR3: TGCAGCGTGGCTAAGAGACAGGACAACACTGAAGCTTTCTTT.